These 19 T cell receptor beta chains share one sample of origin, sequenced in a study of cytomegalovirus exposure and HLA in healthy donors. PCR was performed using 60 Vbeta and 13 Jbeta primers. Measured with immunoSEQ multiplex PCR; TCRdb has only the in-frame clones, and not every one. The sample shows more than 55,000 clones, about 80% of them seen only once. Sequenced input: PBMCs. These receptors were taken from a man under 40 in good health and CMV-seronegative.

This clone was counted a single time. The chain couples TRBV4-3 to TRBJ2-4; TRBD1 matches 9 bases. With 0 bases clipped from V and 15 bases from J, the junction kept 21 bases outside the gene matches. Germline lookup yields CDR1 LGHNA and CDR2 YSLEER. This CDR3 region has 18 residues. CDR3: CASSQELTGTGWGARRYF. CDR3 coding DNA: TGCGCCAGCAGCCAAGAATTAACCGGGACAGGGTGGGGGGCAAGACGGTACTTC.

This clone occurred a few times. J is TRBJ2-7 and V is TRBV5-6, with TRBD1 identical over 10 bases. The V gene's germline CDR1 is SGHDT and CDR2 YYEEEE. V lost 4 bases, J lost 5 bases, and 3 bases stayed unmatched. The CDR3 is 13 amino acids. CDR3 loop: CASSRDRGDEQYF. For the CDR3, the DNA is TGTGCCAGCAGCAGGGACAGGGGAGACGAGCAGTACTTC.

This clone has just a few counts. The CDR3 bases are TGTGCCAGCAGTTACCACAGGGAAGGGGCGCCCCAGCATTTT. This codes for CASSYHREGAPQHF. This chain joins TRBV6-5 and TRBJ1-5, with a tentative D call TRBD1 (6 bases). There are 14 residues in the CDR3. V lost 2 bases to trimming and J lost 9 bases, with 14 bases between them. CDR1 and CDR2 (germline): MNHEY, SVGAGI.

The V gene is TRBV7-9, the J gene TRBJ1-1; TRBD1 matches 7 bases. Germline V gene sequence: CDR1 SEHNR, CDR2 FQNEAQ (reference sequence). This CDR3 comprises 14 residues. V was pared by 6 bases and J by 2 bases, with 6 bases of the junction left unmatched. The CDR3 here is CASSRRTGNTEAFF. CDR3 DNA: TGTGCCAGCAGTCGTCGGACAGGAAACACTGAAGCTTTCTTT. The complete variable domain, with remaining parts taken from reference TRBV7-9 and TRBJ1-1, reads DTGVSQNPRHKITKRGQNVTFRCDPISEHNRLYWYRQTLGQGPEFLTYFQNEAQLEKSRLLSDRFSAERPKGSFSTLEIQRTEQGDSAMYLCASSRRTGNTEAFFGQGTRLTVV.

The chain employs TRBV7-9 and TRBJ2-1; 7 positions match TRBD2. Trimming cost V 5 bases and J 7 bases; bases outside gene matches: 14. The CDR3 covers 16 residues. The germline gives CDR1 SEHNR, CDR2 FQNEAQ (reference sequence). CDR3 region: CASSPPAGDLGNEQFF. The CDR3 nucleotides read TGTGCCAGCAGCCCCCCCGCGGGGGACCTAGGGAATGAGCAGTTCTTC.

The V call is TRBV27, the J call TRBJ1-2; possibly TRBD1 for D (5 bases). With 5 bases removed from V and 2 bases from J, the gap between germline ends came to 15 bases. Germline V CDR1 and CDR2: MNHEY, SMNVEV (reference sequence). The CDR3 spans 15 residues. The CDR3 region has the DNA TGTGCCAGCAGTCTATACCCTGACAGCAACTATGGCTACACCTTC. It specifies CASSLYPDSNYGYTF.

J is TRBJ1-2 and V is TRBV25-1, with 8 bases that match TRBD1. The CDR3 totals 12 residues. Germline assignment: CDR1 MGHDK and CDR2 SYGVNS. V shed 6 bases and J 4 bases; nucleotides not matched to a gene: 1. CDR3 loop: CASRGTGYGYTF. CDR3 in DNA: TGTGCCAGCAGGGGGACAGGCTATGGCTACACCTTC.

The chain has TRBV5-1 and TRBJ1-6, with unresolved D. This CDR3 contains 17 residues. Germline V lookup: CDR1 SGHRS, CDR2 YFSETQ. The V end lost 0 bases, the J end lost 0 bases, and 10 bases lay between the germline ends. CDR3 loop: CASSLDPPGSYNSPLHF. The CDR3 DNA reads as TGCGCCAGCAGCTTGGACCCGCCCGGCTCCTATAATTCACCCCTCCACTTT.

This rearrangement joins TRBV25-1 to TRBJ2-1; D possibly corresponds to TRBD2 (6 bases). Germline CDR1 MGHDK, CDR2 SYGVNS. The V and J ends lost 3 bases and 9 bases respectively, with 18 bases between them. The CDR3 contains 15 residues. The CDR3 loop reads CASSDPSVTHCEQFF. CDR3 nucleotide sequence: TGTGCCAGCAGTGACCCTAGCGTGACCCATTGTGAGCAGTTCTTC.

The chain uses TRBV6-5 and TRBJ1-2; a possible D gene is TRBD1 (6 bases). Germline V gives CDR1 MNHEY, CDR2 SVGAGI. V was shortened by 4 bases and J by 7 bases, with 10 bases between the two germline ends. The CDR3 covers 12 residues. CDR3 sequence reads: CASSLQGGGYTF. The CDR3 region has the DNA TGTGCCAGCAGTTTACAGGGTGGTGGCTACACCTTC.

This clone turned up a few times. The chain joins TRBV6-6 to TRBJ2-7; D gene uncertain. The CDR3 is 15 amino acids. V was shortened by 4 bases and J by 5 bases, with 18 bases between the two germline ends. The germline V gene has CDR1 MNHNY and CDR2 SVGAGI (reference sequence). The CDR3 region has the DNA TGTGCCAGCAGTTTCGGTGTACAGCCTTCTCACGAGCAGTACTTC. The encoded protein is CASSFGVQPSHEQYF.

This clone was found a few times. DNA for the CDR3: TGTGCCAGCAGTACACTATCCTACGAGCAGTACTTC. Protein sequence: CASSTLSYEQYF. The chain joins TRBV6-6 to TRBJ2-7; D unresolved. The CDR3 length is 12 residues. Germline-derived CDR1 and CDR2 are MNHNY and SVGAGI (reference sequence). Trimming removed 5 bases from V and 1 base from J, with 6 bases in between.

The chain combines TRBV7-9 with TRBJ2-2; 12 bases are shared with TRBD2. Trimming cost V 2 bases and J 4 bases; bases outside gene matches: 11. CDR3 length: 19 residues. Germline-derived CDR1 and CDR2 are SEHNR and FQNEAQ (reference sequence). The DNA of the CDR3 is TGTGCCAGCAGCTTATTGGCGACTAGCGGGAGTCCATTCACCGGGGAGCTGTTTTTT. Amino acids: CASSLLATSGSPFTGELFF.

The count of this clone is one. The rearrangement uses TRBV11-3 and TRBJ2-5; 9 bases align to TRBD2. The germline V gene encodes CDR1 SGHNT and CDR2 YENEEA. The CDR3 contains 15 residues. Unmatched junction bases numbered 5, after V lost 2 bases and J lost 4 bases. The CDR3 protein is CASSLRAGGPETQYF. The CDR3 DNA follows: TGTGCCAGCAGCTTAAGGGCGGGAGGGCCAGAGACCCAGTACTTC.

The J gene is TRBJ2-1, the V gene TRBV19; no definite D call. The CDR3 extends over 16 amino acids. Germline V gene sequence: CDR1 LNHDA, CDR2 SQIVND (reference sequence). Trimming cost V 3 bases and J 0 bases, with 12 bases left between them. CDR3 bases: TGTGCCAGTAGTATCCCCAACGGCGGCTCCTACAATGAGCAGTTCTTC. Translation gives CASSIPNGGSYNEQFF.

The chain combines TRBV27 with TRBJ2-1; TRBD1 matches at 8 bases. The CDR3 loop spans 14 amino acids. V trimming: 6 bases; J trimming: 4 bases; junction bases outside the gene matches: 5. In germline, CDR1 is MNHEY, CDR2 SMNVEV (reference sequence). The CDR3 is CASRPGGMYNEQFF. CDR3 DNA sequence: TGTGCCAGCAGGCCAGGGGGCATGTACAATGAGCAGTTCTTC.

There are a few counts of this clone. The V gene is TRBV2, the J gene TRBJ2-7; the D gene is possibly TRBD1 (5 bases). The CDR3 spans 14 residues. Germline assignment: CDR1 SNHLY and CDR2 FYNNEI. Trimming took 5 bases from V and 0 from J, leaving 11 bases between them. Here the CDR3 DNA reads TGTGCCAGCAGTTTCCCGACAGCCTCCTACGAGCAGTACTTC. This encodes CASSFPTASYEQYF.

The chain employs TRBV19 and TRBJ1-2; D remains unclear. The length of the CDR3 is 14 residues. Germline-derived CDR1 and CDR2 are LNHDA and SQIVND (reference sequence). Trimming shortened V by 7 bases and J by 2 bases, and 14 bases separated the two germline ends. CDR3 amino acids: CASTPSGGNYGYTF. CDR3 bases: TGTGCCAGTACCCCTTCTGGAGGCAACTATGGCTACACCTTC.

The CDR3 bases are TGTGCCAGCGGGACAGGGGGCGAGCAGTACTTC. Translating gives CASGTGGEQYF. The chain uses TRBV19 and TRBJ2-7; 11 bases line up with TRBD1. Germline CDR1 LNHDA, CDR2 SQIVND (reference sequence). This CDR3 is built from 11 residues. With 9 bases clipped from V and 6 bases from J, the junction kept 1 base outside the gene matches.